This T cell receptor beta chain was observed in a study of T cells in Graves' hyperthyroidism and ophthalmopathy. Study-wide results and limits: Most clonotypes that expanded in the thyroid above 0.001 also showed up in blood.

The TCR beta CDR3 regions underwent amplification using RNA transcripts as the source. HTBI primers were the set used in a first-round RT-PCR of the TCR CDR3. TCRdb reprocessed the multiplex PCR reads via MiXCR and lists one record per CDR3 protein. The repertoire holds 250,000 to 300,000 distinct CDR3 sequences, with approximately 14% as singletons. This clonotype appeared many times. The antigen remains undetermined. The germline V gene has CDR1 SGHAT and CDR2 FQNNGV. This CDR3 has 16 amino acids. Trimming cost V 5 bases and J 7 bases; bases outside gene matches: 11. The PBMCs were sourced from fresh peripheral blood (about 9.7 ml).

Sequences were obtained from blood. V and J are TRBV11-2 and TRBJ2-5; TRBD2 agrees at 12 bases. This clonotype was sampled from a woman in her forties with Graves' hyperthyroidism. CDR3: CASSQTSGGVNGTQYF. The CDR3 DNA reads as TGTGCCAGCAGCCAGACTAGCGGGGGTGTCAATGGGACCCAGTACTTC.